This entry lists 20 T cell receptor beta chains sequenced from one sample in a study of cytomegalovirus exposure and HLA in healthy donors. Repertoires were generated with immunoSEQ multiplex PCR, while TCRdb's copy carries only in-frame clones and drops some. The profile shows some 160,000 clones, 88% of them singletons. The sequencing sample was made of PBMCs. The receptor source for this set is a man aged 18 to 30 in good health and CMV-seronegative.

The CDR3 sequence is CASSISGANEQYF. CDR3 nucleotides: TGTGCCAGTAGTATCTCAGGGGCGAACGAGCAGTACTTC. The genes are TRBV19 and TRBJ2-7; possible D gene TRBD1, 6 bases. The CDR3 is 13 amino acids. Germline V gene data show CDR1 as LNHDA and CDR2 as SQIVND (reference sequence). Trimming removed 3 bases at V and 5 bases at J, with 11 bases between.

CDR3 residues: CASSTGQGAAEQYF. The CDR3 nucleotides read TGTGCCAGTAGTACGGGACAGGGTGCGGCCGAGCAGTACTTC. V usage is TRBV19 and J usage is TRBJ2-7, with TRBD1 matching 9 bases. This CDR3 region has 14 residues. The V segment lost 4 bases and the J segment 6 bases; nucleotides outside the gene matches: 7. CDR1 and CDR2 (germline): LNHDA, SQIVND (reference sequence).

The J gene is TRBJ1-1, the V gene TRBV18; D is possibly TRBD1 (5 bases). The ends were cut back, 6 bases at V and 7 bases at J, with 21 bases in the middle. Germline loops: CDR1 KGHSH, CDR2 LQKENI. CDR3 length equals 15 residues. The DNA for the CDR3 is TGTGCCAGCTCGGTGGATAAGACAGTCTCAATTGAAGCTTTCTTT. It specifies CASSVDKTVSIEAFF. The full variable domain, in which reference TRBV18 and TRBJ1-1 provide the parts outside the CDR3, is NAGVMQNPRHLVRRRGQEARLRCSPMKGHSHVYWYRQLPEEGLKFMVYLQKENIIDESGMPKERFSAEFPKEGPSILRIQQVVRGDSAAYFCASSVDKTVSIEAFFGQGTRLTVV.

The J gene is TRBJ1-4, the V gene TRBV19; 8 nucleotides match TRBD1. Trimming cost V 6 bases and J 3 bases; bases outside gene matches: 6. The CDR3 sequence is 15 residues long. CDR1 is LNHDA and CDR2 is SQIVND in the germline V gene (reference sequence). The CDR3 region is CASRDRGEANEKLFF. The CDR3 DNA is TGTGCCAGTAGAGACAGGGGAGAGGCTAATGAAAAACTGTTTTTT.

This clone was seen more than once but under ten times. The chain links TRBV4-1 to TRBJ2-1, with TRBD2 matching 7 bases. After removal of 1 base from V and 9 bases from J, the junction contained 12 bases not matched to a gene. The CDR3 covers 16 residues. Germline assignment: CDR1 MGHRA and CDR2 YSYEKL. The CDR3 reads CASSQGMAKRDGEQFF. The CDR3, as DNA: TGCGCCAGCAGCCAAGGAATGGCGAAGCGGGACGGTGAGCAGTTCTTC.

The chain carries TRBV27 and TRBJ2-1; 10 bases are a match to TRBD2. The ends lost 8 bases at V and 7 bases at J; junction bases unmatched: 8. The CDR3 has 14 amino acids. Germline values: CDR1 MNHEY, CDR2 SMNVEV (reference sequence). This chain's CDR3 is CASSASGRENEQFF. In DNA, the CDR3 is TGTGCCAGCTCGGCCAGCGGGAGGGAAAATGAGCAGTTCTTC.

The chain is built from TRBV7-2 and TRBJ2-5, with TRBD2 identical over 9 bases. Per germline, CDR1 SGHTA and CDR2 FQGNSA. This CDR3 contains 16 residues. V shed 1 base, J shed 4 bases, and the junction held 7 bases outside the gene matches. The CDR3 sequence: CASSLGLAGHSETQYF. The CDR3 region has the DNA TGTGCCAGCAGCTTAGGGCTAGCGGGACACTCAGAGACCCAGTACTTC.

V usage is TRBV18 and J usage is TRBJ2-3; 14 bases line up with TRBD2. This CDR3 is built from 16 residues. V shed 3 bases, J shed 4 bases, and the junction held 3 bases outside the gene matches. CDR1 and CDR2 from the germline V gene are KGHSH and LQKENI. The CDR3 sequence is CASSPTSGGASDTQYF. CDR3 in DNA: TGTGCCAGCTCACCGACTAGCGGGGGGGCATCAGATACGCAGTATTTT.

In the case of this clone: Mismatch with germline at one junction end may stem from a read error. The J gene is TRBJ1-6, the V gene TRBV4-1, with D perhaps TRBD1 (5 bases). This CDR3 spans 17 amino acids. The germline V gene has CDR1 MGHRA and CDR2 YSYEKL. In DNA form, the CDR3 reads TGCGCCAGCAGCTGGGGGTTTGAGCGGGAATATAGTTCACCCCTCCACTTT. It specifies CASSWGFEREYSSPLHF.

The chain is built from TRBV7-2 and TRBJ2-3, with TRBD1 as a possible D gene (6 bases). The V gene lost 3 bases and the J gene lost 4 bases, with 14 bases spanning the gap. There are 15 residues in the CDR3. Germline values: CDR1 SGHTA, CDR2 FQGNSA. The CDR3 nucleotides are TGTGCCAGCAGCTTGGGGGCAGGGGTGCCAGATACGCAGTATTTT. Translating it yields CASSLGAGVPDTQYF.

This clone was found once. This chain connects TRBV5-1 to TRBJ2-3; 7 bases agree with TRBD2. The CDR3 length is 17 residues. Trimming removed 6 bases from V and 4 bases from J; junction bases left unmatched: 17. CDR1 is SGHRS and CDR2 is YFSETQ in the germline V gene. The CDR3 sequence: CASILAPGGGGADTQYF. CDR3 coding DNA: TGCGCCAGCATACTAGCGCCGGGAGGAGGTGGGGCAGATACGCAGTATTTT.

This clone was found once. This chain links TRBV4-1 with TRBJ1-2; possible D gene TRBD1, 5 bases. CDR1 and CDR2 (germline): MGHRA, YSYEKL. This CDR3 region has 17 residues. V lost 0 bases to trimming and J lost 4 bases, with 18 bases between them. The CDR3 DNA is TGCGCCAGCAGCCAAGAACCTGGGGCGAGTACGCCCTATGGCTACACCTTC. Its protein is CASSQEPGASTPYGYTF.

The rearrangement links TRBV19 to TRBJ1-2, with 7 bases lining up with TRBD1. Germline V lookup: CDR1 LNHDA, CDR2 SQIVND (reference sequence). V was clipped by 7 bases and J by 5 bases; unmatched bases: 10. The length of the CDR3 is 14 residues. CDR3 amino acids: CASTQRGRGYGYTF. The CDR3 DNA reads TGTGCCAGTACCCAAAGGGGGCGCGGGTATGGCTACACCTTC.

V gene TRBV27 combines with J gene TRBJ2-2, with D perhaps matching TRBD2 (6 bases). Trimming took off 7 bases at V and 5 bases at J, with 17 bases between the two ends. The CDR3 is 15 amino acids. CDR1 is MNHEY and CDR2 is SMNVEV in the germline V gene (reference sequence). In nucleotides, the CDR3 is TGTGCCAGCAAATGGCGGGACTCTCATACCGGGGAGCTGTTTTTT. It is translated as CASKWRDSHTGELFF.

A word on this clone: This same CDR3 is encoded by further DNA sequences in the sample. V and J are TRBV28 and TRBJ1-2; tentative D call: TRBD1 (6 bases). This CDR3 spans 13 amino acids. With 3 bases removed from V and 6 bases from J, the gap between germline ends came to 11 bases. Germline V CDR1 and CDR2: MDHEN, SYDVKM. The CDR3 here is CASSFRGADGYTF. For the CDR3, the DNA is TGTGCCAGCAGTTTCCGGGGGGCGGATGGCTACACCTTC.

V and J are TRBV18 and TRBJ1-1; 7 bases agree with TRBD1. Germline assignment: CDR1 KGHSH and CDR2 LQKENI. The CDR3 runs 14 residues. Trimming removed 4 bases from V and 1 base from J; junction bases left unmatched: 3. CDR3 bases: TGTGCCAGCTCACAGGGGGCTGGGAACACTGAAGCTTTCTTT. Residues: CASSQGAGNTEAFF.

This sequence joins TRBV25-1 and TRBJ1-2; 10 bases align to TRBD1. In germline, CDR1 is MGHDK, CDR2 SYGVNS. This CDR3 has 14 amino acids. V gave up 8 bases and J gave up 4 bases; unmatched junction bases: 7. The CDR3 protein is CASGEGTGVYGYTF. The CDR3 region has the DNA TGTGCCAGCGGAGAAGGGACAGGGGTCTATGGCTACACCTTC.

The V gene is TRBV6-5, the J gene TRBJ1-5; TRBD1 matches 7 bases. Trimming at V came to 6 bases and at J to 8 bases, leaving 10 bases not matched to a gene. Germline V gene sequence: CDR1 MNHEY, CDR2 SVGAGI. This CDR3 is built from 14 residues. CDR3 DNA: TGTGCCAGCAGCCCTACAGGGGAGATTGAGCCCCAGCATTTT. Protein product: CASSPTGEIEPQHF.

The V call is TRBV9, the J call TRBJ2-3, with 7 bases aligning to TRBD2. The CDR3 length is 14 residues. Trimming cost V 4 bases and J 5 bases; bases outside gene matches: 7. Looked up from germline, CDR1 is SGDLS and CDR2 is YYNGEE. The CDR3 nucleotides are TGTGCCAGCAGCCAAAGCGGGGTGGGAGATACGCAGTATTTT. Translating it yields CASSQSGVGDTQYF.

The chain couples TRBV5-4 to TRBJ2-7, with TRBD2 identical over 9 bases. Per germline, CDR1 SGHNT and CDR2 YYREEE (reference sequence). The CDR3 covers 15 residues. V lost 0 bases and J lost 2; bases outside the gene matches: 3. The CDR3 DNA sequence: TGTGCCAGCAGCTTGGATAGACTAGCGGCCTACGAGCAGTACGTC. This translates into CASSLDRLAAYEQYV.